This passage covers 9 T cell receptor beta chains from one sample sequenced in a study of Ad26.COV2.S vaccination and SARS-CoV-2 variants (dated by TCRdb to the early 2020s). Libraries were built with the immunoSEQ multiplex PCR assay. The table was pulled from immuneACCESS by TCRdb, which kept in-frame rearrangements only. Such tables lose some clones; where checked, under half of the loss comes from unresolved V genes, and the rest has no known cause. Within this sample are approximately 460,000 clones, with nearly 90% of them counted one time only. The ten largest clones capture 1.7% of the sample. The treatment or condition label on this specimen signifies: 15 to 20 received Ad26.COV2.S at low or high dose, single or two shots; 5 received placebo; per-sample allocation not given. Repertoires of vaccine and placebo recipients were sequenced from samples collected on day 63 after the first injection.

This material consisted of peripheral blood, taken in a trial of Ad26.COV2.S vaccine versus placebo. These receptors all stem from a person aged 18-65 years who received the Ad26.COV2.S COVID-19 vaccine or a placebo.

The genes are TRBV3-1 (or the pseudogene TRBV3-2) and TRBJ1-5; D gene uncertain. The V and J ends lost 3 bases and 4 bases respectively, with 7 bases between them. The germline gives CDR1 LGHDT, CDR2 YNNKEL (reference sequence). The CDR3 extends over 13 amino acids. CDR3 DNA: TGTGCCAGCAGCCAGCAGAGGAATCAGCCCCAGCATTTT. Its translation is CASSQQRNQPQHF.

CDR3 DNA: TGTGCCAGCAGCCCAGATACTAGGAAAAACACAGATACGCAGTATTTT. This gives the protein CASSPDTRKNTDTQYF. The rearrangement uses TRBV3-1 (or the pseudogene TRBV3-2) and TRBJ2-3, with D possibly matching TRBD2 (5 bases). The germline gives CDR1 LGHDT, CDR2 YNNKEL (reference sequence). The CDR3 covers 16 residues. Trimming stripped 4 bases from V and 2 bases from J, with 16 bases between.

V is TRBV5-4 and J is TRBJ2-7, with 8 bases that match TRBD2. The germline CDR1 and CDR2 sequences are SGHNT and YYREEE (reference sequence). With 0 bases clipped from V and 3 bases from J, the junction kept 14 bases outside the gene matches. The CDR3 is 18 residues long. CDR3 DNA sequence: TGTGCCAGCAGCTTGGGGCTGGCGGGTAGCGGGGCCTTCTACGAGCAGTACTTC. As protein: CASSLGLAGSGAFYEQYF.

This sequence joins TRBV9 and TRBJ2-2; 8 nucleotides align to TRBD1. The CDR3 totals 17 residues. V dropped 0 bases and J dropped 0; count of bases not matched to a gene: 4. Germline CDR1 and CDR2: SGDLS and YYNGEE. The CDR3 loop is CASSVETGVTNTGELFF. CDR3 coding DNA: TGTGCCAGCAGCGTAGAGACAGGGGTCACGAACACCGGGGAGCTGTTTTTT.

J is TRBJ2-7 and V is TRBV5-1; 10 bases line up with TRBD1. CDR3 length equals 14 residues. Per the germline V gene, CDR1 is SGHRS and CDR2 is YFSETQ. The trim removed 6 bases at V and 2 bases at J, leaving 5 bases unmatched. The CDR3 DNA sequence: TGCGCCAGCACACCGGGACAGGGGACCTACGAGCAGTACTTC. Translation: CASTPGQGTYEQYF.

The chain is built from TRBV28 and TRBJ2-7, with D unresolved. The CDR3 contains 13 residues. V shed 2 bases and J shed 6 bases, with 11 bases lying between them. Germline V gives CDR1 MDHEN, CDR2 SYDVKM. CDR3 loop: CASSLGVLGEQYF. CDR3 in DNA: TGTGCCAGCAGTTTAGGGGTTCTGGGCGAGCAGTACTTC.

The CDR3 nucleotides are TGTGCCACCAGCAGGGGATACTATGGCTACACCTTC. It is translated as CATSRGYYGYTF. This rearrangement joins TRBV15 to TRBJ1-2; D not certain. The CDR3 totals 12 residues. Germline CDR1 is LNHNV and CDR2 is YYDKDF (reference sequence). The V end was cut by 3 bases, the J end by 3 bases, with 5 bases between.

This chain joins TRBV19 and TRBJ1-5, with a tentative D call TRBD1 (6 bases). Trimming took off 2 bases at V and 7 bases at J, with 9 bases between the two ends. Germline CDR1 is LNHDA and CDR2 is SQIVND (reference sequence). The CDR3 totals 13 residues. The CDR3 region is CASSISRGQPQHF. CDR3 sequence (DNA): TGTGCCAGTAGTATATCCAGGGGCCAGCCCCAGCATTTT.

CDR3 nucleotides: TGCGCCAGCAGTGAGTCGAATCGTGAAGCTTTCTTT. Translated, it gives CASSESNREAFF. The chain recombines TRBV10-1 with TRBJ1-1; no reliable D call. Trimming stripped 0 bases from V and 7 bases from J, with 6 bases between. CDR3 length: 12 amino acids. Germline CDR1 WNHNN, CDR2 SYGVQD (reference sequence).